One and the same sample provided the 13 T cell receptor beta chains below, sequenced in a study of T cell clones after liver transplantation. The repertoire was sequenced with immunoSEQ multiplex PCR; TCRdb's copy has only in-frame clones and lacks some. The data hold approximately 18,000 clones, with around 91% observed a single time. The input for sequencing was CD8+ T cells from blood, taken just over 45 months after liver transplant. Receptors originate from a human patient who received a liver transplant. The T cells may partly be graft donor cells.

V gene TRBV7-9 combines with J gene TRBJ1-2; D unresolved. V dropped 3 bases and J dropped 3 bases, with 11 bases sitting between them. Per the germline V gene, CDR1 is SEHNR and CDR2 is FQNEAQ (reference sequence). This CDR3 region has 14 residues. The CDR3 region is CASSLLLMYYGYTF. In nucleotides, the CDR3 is TGTGCCAGCAGCTTGCTACTAATGTACTATGGCTACACCTTC.

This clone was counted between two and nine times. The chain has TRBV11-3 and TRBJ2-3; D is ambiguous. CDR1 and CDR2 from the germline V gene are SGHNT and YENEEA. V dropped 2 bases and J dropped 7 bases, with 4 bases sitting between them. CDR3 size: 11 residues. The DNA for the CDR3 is TGTGCCAGCAGCTTACCCCATACGCAGTATTTT. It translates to CASSLPHTQYF.

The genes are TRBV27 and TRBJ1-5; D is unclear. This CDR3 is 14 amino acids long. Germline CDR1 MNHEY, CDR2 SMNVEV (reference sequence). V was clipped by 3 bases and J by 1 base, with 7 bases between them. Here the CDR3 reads CASSLIGSNQPQHF. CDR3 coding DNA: TGTGCCAGCAGTTTGATCGGAAGCAATCAGCCCCAGCATTTT.

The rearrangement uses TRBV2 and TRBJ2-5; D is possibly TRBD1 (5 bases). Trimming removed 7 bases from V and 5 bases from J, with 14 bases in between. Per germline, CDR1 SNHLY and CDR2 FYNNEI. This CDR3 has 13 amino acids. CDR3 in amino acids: CASNPAGRETQYF. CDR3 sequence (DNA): TGTGCCAGCAACCCCGCAGGGCGCGAGACCCAGTACTTC.

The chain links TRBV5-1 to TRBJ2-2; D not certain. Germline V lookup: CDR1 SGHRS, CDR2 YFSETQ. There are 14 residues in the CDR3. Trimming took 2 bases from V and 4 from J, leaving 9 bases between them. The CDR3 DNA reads TGCGCCAGCAGCTTCACGGCCTCCACCGGGGAGCTGTTTTTT. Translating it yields CASSFTASTGELFF. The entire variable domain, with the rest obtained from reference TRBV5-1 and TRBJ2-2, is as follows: KAGVTQTPRYLIKTRGQQVTLSCSPISGHRSVSWYQQTPGQGLQFLFEYFSETQRNKGNFPGRFSGRQFSNSRSEMNVSTLELGDSALYLCASSFTASTGELFFGEGSRLTVL.

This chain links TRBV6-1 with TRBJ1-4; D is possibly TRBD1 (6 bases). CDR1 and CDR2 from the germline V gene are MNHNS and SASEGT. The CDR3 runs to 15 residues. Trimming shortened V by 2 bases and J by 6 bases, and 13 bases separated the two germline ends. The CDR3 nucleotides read TGTGCCAGCAGTGAACTAGGGGGGTCTGATGAAAAACTGTTTTTT. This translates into CASSELGGSDEKLFF.

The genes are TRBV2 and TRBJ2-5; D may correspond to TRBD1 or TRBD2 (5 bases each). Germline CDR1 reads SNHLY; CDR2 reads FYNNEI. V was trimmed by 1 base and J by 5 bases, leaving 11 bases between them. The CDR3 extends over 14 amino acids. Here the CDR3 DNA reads TGTGCCAGCAGTGAAGGGACCTGGGGGGAGACCCAGTACTTC. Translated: CASSEGTWGETQYF.

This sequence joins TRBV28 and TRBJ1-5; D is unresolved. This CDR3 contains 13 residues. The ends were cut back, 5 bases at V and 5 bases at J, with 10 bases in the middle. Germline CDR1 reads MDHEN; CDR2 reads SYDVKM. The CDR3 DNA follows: TGTGCCAGCAGTCACGGTGCTCATCAGCCCCAGCATTTT. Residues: CASSHGAHQPQHF. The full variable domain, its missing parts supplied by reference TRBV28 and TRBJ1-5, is DVKVTQSSRYLVKRTGEKVFLECVQDMDHENMFWYRQDPGLGLRLIYFSYDVKMKEKGDIPEGYSVSREKKERFSLILESASTNQTSMYLCASSHGAHQPQHFGDGTRLSIL.

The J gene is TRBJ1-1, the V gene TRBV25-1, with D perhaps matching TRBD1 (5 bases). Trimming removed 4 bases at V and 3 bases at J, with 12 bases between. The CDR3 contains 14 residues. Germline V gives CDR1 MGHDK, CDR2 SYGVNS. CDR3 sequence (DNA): TGTGCCAGCAGTGTCCAGGGAGGGTACACTGAAGCTTTCTTT. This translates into CASSVQGGYTEAFF.

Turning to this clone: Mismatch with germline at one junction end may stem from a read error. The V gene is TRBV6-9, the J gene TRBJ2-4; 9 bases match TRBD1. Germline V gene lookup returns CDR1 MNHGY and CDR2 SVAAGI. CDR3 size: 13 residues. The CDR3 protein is CASSYRRDREECF. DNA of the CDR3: TGTGCCAGCAGTTACCGAAGGGACAGGGAAGAGTGCTTC.

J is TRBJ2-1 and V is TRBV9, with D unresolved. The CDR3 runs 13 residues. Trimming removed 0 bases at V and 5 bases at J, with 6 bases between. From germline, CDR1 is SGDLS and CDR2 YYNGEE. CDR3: CASSVADDNEQFF. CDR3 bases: TGTGCCAGCAGCGTAGCTGACGACAATGAGCAGTTCTTC.

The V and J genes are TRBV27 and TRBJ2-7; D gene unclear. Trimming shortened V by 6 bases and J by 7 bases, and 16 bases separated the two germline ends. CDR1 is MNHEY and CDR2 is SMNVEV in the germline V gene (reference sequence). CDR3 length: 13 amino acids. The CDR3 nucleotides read TGTGCCAGCAGCCCGACTTCTTTAGGGGAGCAGTACTTC. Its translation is CASSPTSLGEQYF.

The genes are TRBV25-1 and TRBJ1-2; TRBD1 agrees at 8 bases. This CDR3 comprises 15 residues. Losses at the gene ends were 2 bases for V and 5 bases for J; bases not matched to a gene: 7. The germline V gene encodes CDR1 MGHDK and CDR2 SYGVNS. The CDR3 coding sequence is TGTGCCAGCAGTGAAGGGAACAGGGGGTCTTATGGCTACACCTTC. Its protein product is CASSEGNRGSYGYTF.